Listed below are T cell receptor beta chains from one sample, sequenced in a study of patients and donors after allogeneic stem cell transplantation. TCRdb reprocessed the RT-PCR reads with MiXCR, giving one entry per CDR3 protein. The sample records roughly 960,000 distinct CDR3 sequences, roughly 17% being singletons. The sample consisted of blood, either unsorted or a sorted T cell fraction (not recorded which). These receptor sequences come from a human donor who was either an allogeneic HSCT recipient or a stem cell or donor lymphocyte infusion donor (not recorded which). It is not recorded whose cells these are; they may come from a transplant donor. The CDR3 runs from the conserved cysteine through the conserved F or W. The order of the fields is J gene, V gene, CDR3 length, D gene, clone size, CDR3 protein, CDR3 DNA. The D gene is left open where the match is weak. Clone size appears in some rows only: once, few, many, or a class for an expanded clone.

J: TRBJ1-5
V: TRBV4-2
length: 18
D: -
size: -
CDR3: CASSQDLPGRVSNQPQHF
DNA: TGTGCCAGCAGCCAAGATCTGCCAGGTCGGGTTAGCAATCAGCCCCAGCATTTT

J: TRBJ1-3
V: TRBV4-3
length: 13
D: -
size: -
CDR3: CASSQNQRNTIYF
DNA: TGCGCCAGCAGCCAAAATCAGCGAAACACCATATATTTT

J: TRBJ2-3
V: TRBV7-2
length: 15
D: -
size: -
CDR3: CASSLGAISTDTQYF
DNA: TGTGCCAGCAGCCTGGGGGCTATTAGCACAGATACGCAGTATTTT

J: TRBJ2-7
V: TRBV28
length: 15
D: TRBD2
size: -
CDR3: CASEAAGLAYYEQYF
DNA: TGTGCCAGCGAAGCAGCTGGACTAGCCTACTACGAGCAGTACTTC

J: TRBJ2-7
V: TRBV6-5
length: 17
D: TRBD1
size: few
CDR3: CAPQLLPIGTGDYEQYF
DNA: TGTGCCCCTCAGTTACTCCCAATTGGGACAGGGGACTACGAGCAGTACTTC

J: TRBJ1-1
V: TRBV12-3/TRBV12-4
length: 16
D: TRBD1
size: many
CDR3: CASRPRDRGFVTEAFF
DNA: TGTGCCAGCAGGCCTAGAGACAGGGGATTTGTGACTGAAGCTTTCTTT

J: TRBJ2-5
V: TRBV10-3
length: 13
D: -
size: few
CDR3: CAINGGRQETQYF
DNA: TGTGCCATCAATGGGGGAAGGCAAGAGACCCAGTACTTC

J: TRBJ2-6
V: TRBV7-2
length: 17
D: -
size: few
CDR3: CASSLVVESSGANVLTF
DNA: TGTGCCAGCAGCTTAGTGGTAGAGAGCTCTGGGGCCAACGTCCTGACTTTC

J: TRBJ1-1
V: TRBV12-3/TRBV12-4
length: 14
D: -
size: -
CDR3: CASSSYTPNTEAFF
DNA: TGTGCCAGCAGTTCTTACACCCCGAACACTGAAGCTTTCTTT

J: TRBJ1-6
V: TRBV12-3/TRBV12-4
length: 11
D: -
size: many
CDR3: CASSRGSPLHF
DNA: TGTGCCAGCAGTCGGGGTTCACCCCTCCACTTT

J: TRBJ2-7
V: TRBV28
length: 14
D: TRBD2
size: -
CDR3: CASSFRGLDLEQYF
DNA: TGTGCCAGCAGTTTTAGAGGACTAGATCTCGAGCAGTACTTC

J: TRBJ2-5
V: TRBV4-1
length: 17
D: -
size: few
CDR3: CASSQFLRGRVGETQYF
DNA: TGCGCCAGCAGCCAATTCCTCAGGGGCCGAGTTGGAGAGACCCAGTACTTC

J: TRBJ2-1
V: TRBV20-1
length: 15
D: -
size: -
CDR3: CSARGDRLPRDEQFF
DNA: TGCAGTGCTAGGGGGGATCGACTGCCTCGGGATGAGCAGTTCTTC

J: TRBJ2-7
V: TRBV12-3/TRBV12-4
length: 15
D: TRBD1
size: -
CDR3: CASSPGGTGRYEQYF
DNA: TGTGCCAGCAGTCCCGGGGGGACAGGGAGGTACGAGCAGTACTTC

J: TRBJ1-6
V: TRBV12-3/TRBV12-4
length: 13
D: TRBD1
size: few
CDR3: CASIRTGDSPLHF
DNA: TGTGCCAGCATCCGGACAGGAGACTCACCCCTCCACTTT

J: TRBJ2-3
V: TRBV7-6
length: 14
D: -
size: -
CDR3: CASSSGPSTDTQYF
DNA: TGTGCCAGCAGCTCGGGCCCTAGCACAGATACGCAGTATTTT

J: TRBJ2-3
V: TRBV4-3
length: 16
D: TRBD2
size: -
CDR3: CASSQAPSGAEDTQYF
DNA: TGCGCCAGCAGCCAAGCCCCTAGCGGGGCTGAAGATACGCAGTATTTT

J: TRBJ2-3
V: TRBV7-6
length: 14
D: TRBD1
size: many
CDR3: CASSSTGGIDTQYF
DNA: TGTGCCAGCAGCTCGACAGGGGGCATAGATACGCAGTATTTT

J: TRBJ2-1
V: TRBV27
length: 12
D: TRBD2
size: -
CDR3: CASNAGGDEQFF
DNA: TGTGCCAGCAACGCGGGAGGGGATGAGCAGTTCTTC

J: TRBJ2-5
V: TRBV7-9
length: 16
D: -
size: few
CDR3: CASSLLAEVVRETQYF
DNA: TGTGCCAGCAGCTTATTGGCGGAGGTGGTAAGGGAGACCCAGTACTTC

J: TRBJ2-1
V: TRBV12-3/TRBV12-4
length: 15
D: -
size: few
CDR3: CASSLALRANNEQFF
DNA: TGTGCCAGCAGTTTAGCGCTAAGGGCAAACAATGAGCAGTTCTTC

J: TRBJ2-1
V: TRBV12-3/TRBV12-4
length: 16
D: TRBD1
size: -
CDR3: CASSSYRGPVRNEQFF
DNA: TGTGCCAGCAGTTCATACAGGGGGCCGGTGAGGAATGAGCAGTTCTTC

J: TRBJ2-7
V: TRBV20-1
length: 13
D: -
size: few
CDR3: CSARDPVSYEQYF
DNA: TGCAGTGCTAGAGATCCAGTTTCCTACGAGCAGTACTTC

J: TRBJ2-1
V: TRBV2
length: 14
D: TRBD2
size: -
CDR3: CASWGLAENNEQFF
DNA: TGTGCCAGCTGGGGACTAGCGGAAAACAATGAGCAGTTCTTC

J: TRBJ2-1
V: TRBV4-1
length: 15
D: -
size: -
CDR3: CASSQDEGINNEQFF
DNA: TGCGCCAGCAGCCAAGATGAGGGGATAAACAATGAGCAGTTCTTC

J: TRBJ1-2
V: TRBV20-1
length: 14
D: -
size: many
CDR3: CSAEKGGTDYGYTF
DNA: TGCAGTGCGGAGAAGGGGGGGACGGACTATGGCTACACCTTC

J: TRBJ1-4
V: TRBV20-1
length: 14
D: TRBD1
size: -
CDR3: CSAKTGTGKEKLFF
DNA: TGCAGTGCTAAAACCGGGACAGGGAAGGAAAAACTGTTTTTT

J: TRBJ1-1
V: TRBV7-2
length: 14
D: -
size: -
CDR3: CASIAKDKNTEAFF
DNA: TGTGCCAGCATCGCGAAGGACAAGAACACTGAAGCTTTCTTT

J: TRBJ2-3
V: TRBV6-5
length: 17
D: TRBD2
size: -
CDR3: CASSYSGLAGDTDTQYF
DNA: TGTGCCAGCAGTTACTCGGGTCTAGCGGGAGACACAGATACGCAGTATTTT

J: TRBJ1-1
V: TRBV20-1
length: 11
D: -
size: -
CDR3: CSARDHTEAFF
DNA: TGCAGTGCTAGAGACCACACTGAAGCTTTCTTT

J: TRBJ1-6
V: TRBV5-1
length: 14
D: -
size: -
CDR3: CASRLERGESPLHF
DNA: TGCGCCAGCCGTCTCGAACGGGGGGAATCACCCCTCCACTTT

J: TRBJ2-1
V: TRBV20-1
length: 16
D: TRBD2
size: -
CDR3: CSAIFLAGESYNEQFF
DNA: TGCAGTGCTATCTTCTTAGCGGGAGAGTCCTACAATGAGCAGTTCTTC

J: TRBJ1-2
V: TRBV4-3
length: 15
D: -
size: few
CDR3: CASSQGPTEPYGYTF
DNA: TGCGCCAGCAGCCAAGGTCCGACAGAACCCTATGGCTACACCTTC

J: TRBJ1-1
V: TRBV5-1
length: 15
D: TRBD1
size: few
CDR3: CASSDQQGIGTEAFF
DNA: TGCGCCAGCAGCGACCAACAGGGGATCGGAACTGAAGCTTTCTTT

J: TRBJ2-1
V: TRBV5-1
length: 15
D: TRBD2
size: few
CDR3: CASSYGLADYNEQFF
DNA: TGCGCCAGCAGCTACGGACTAGCGGACTACAATGAGCAGTTCTTC

J: TRBJ2-2
V: TRBV29-1
length: 13
D: -
size: many
CDR3: CSVEIGSTGELFF
DNA: TGCAGCGTTGAAATTGGATCCACCGGGGAGCTGTTTTTT

J: TRBJ1-2
V: TRBV6-2/TRBV6-3
length: 15
D: -
size: -
CDR3: CASSYKRPVGYGYTF
DNA: TGTGCCAGCAGTTACAAACGGCCAGTTGGATATGGCTACACCTTC

J: TRBJ2-1
V: TRBV5-6
length: 14
D: -
size: few
CDR3: CASSVTSEGNEQFF
DNA: TGTGCCAGCAGCGTTACTTCCGAGGGGAATGAGCAGTTCTTC

J: TRBJ2-2
V: TRBV29-1
length: 13
D: -
size: few
CDR3: CSVDYQAGGELFF
DNA: TGCAGCGTTGACTATCAGGCGGGCGGGGAGCTGTTTTTT

J: TRBJ2-7
V: TRBV11-3
length: 14
D: -
size: few
CDR3: CASSSWKGAYEQYF
DNA: TGTGCCAGCAGCTCGTGGAAGGGAGCCTACGAGCAGTACTTC

J: TRBJ2-1
V: TRBV6-5
length: 15
D: -
size: few
CDR3: CASSYLPTVPNEQFF
DNA: TGTGCCAGCAGTTACCTCCCTACTGTCCCCAATGAGCAGTTCTTC

J: TRBJ2-7
V: TRBV6-5
length: 12
D: TRBD1
size: -
CDR3: CASKRDSNEQYF
DNA: TGTGCCAGCAAAAGGGACAGCAACGAGCAGTACTTC

J: TRBJ2-3
V: TRBV20-1
length: 15
D: TRBD2
size: few
CDR3: CSAREGGRNADTQYF
DNA: TGCAGTGCTAGAGAGGGCGGGAGGAACGCAGATACGCAGTATTTT

J: TRBJ1-1
V: TRBV7-9
length: 14
D: -
size: -
CDR3: CASSFGGWETEAFF
DNA: TGTGCCAGCAGCTTCGGAGGGTGGGAGACTGAAGCTTTCTTT

J: TRBJ1-1
V: TRBV20-1
length: 14
D: TRBD1
size: few
CDR3: CSAALQGVNTEAFF
DNA: TGCAGTGCGGCCCTTCAGGGGGTCAACACTGAAGCTTTCTTT

J: TRBJ2-1
V: TRBV6-2/TRBV6-3
length: 13
D: -
size: -
CDR3: CASTDSGHNEQFF
DNA: TGTGCCAGCACGGACAGCGGTCACAATGAGCAGTTCTTC

J: TRBJ2-7
V: TRBV7-8
length: 16
D: TRBD1
size: many
CDR3: CASSLFDRGTSYEQYF
DNA: TGTGCCAGCAGCTTATTCGACAGGGGGACTTCCTACGAGCAGTACTTC

J: TRBJ2-2
V: TRBV12-5
length: 13
D: -
size: few
CDR3: CASGLPSTGELFF
DNA: TGTGCTAGTGGTTTGCCAAGCACCGGGGAGCTGTTTTTT

J: TRBJ2-1
V: TRBV20-1
length: 15
D: TRBD2
size: few
CDR3: CSAGGETSGEAEQFF
DNA: TGCAGTGCTGGGGGGGAGACTAGCGGGGAGGCTGAGCAGTTCTTC

J: TRBJ2-7
V: TRBV6-2/TRBV6-3
length: 13
D: TRBD2
size: -
CDR3: CASTRLAGHEQYF
DNA: TGTGCCAGCACCCGACTAGCAGGTCACGAGCAGTACTTC

J: TRBJ1-2
V: TRBV27
length: 16
D: -
size: -
CDR3: CASSFAGQGANYGYTF
DNA: TGTGCCAGCAGTTTTGCCGGGCAGGGCGCTAACTATGGCTACACCTTC

J: TRBJ2-1
V: TRBV4-3
length: 15
D: -
size: -
CDR3: CASSQDPKGLGEQFF
DNA: TGCGCCAGCAGCCAAGATCCTAAGGGGTTGGGTGAGCAGTTCTTC

J: TRBJ2-1
V: TRBV4-3
length: 15
D: TRBD1
size: few
CDR3: CASSQEARGHYEQFF
DNA: TGCGCCAGCAGCCAGGAAGCTAGGGGGCACTATGAGCAGTTCTTC

J: TRBJ1-2
V: TRBV6-5
length: 13
D: -
size: -
CDR3: CASSSPDTYGYTF
DNA: TGTGCCAGCAGTTCCCCTGACACATATGGCTACACCTTC

J: TRBJ2-2
V: TRBV10-3
length: 16
D: TRBD2
size: few
CDR3: CAITRLAGVKTGELFF
DNA: TGTGCCATCACCCGACTAGCGGGAGTAAAAACCGGGGAGCTGTTTTTT

J: TRBJ1-4
V: TRBV9
length: 17
D: -
size: few
CDR3: CASSVALAGASNEKLFF
DNA: TGTGCCAGCAGCGTAGCCCTCGCAGGGGCCTCGAATGAAAAACTGTTTTTT

J: TRBJ2-7
V: TRBV12-3/TRBV12-4
length: 13
D: TRBD2
size: few
CDR3: CASNSGGTYEQYF
DNA: TGTGCCAGCAACTCCGGGGGGACCTACGAGCAGTACTTC

J: TRBJ1-5
V: TRBV12-3/TRBV12-4
length: 15
D: -
size: -
CDR3: CASSPGRGLPQPQHF
DNA: TGTGCCAGCAGCCCCGGCCGGGGTCTCCCTCAGCCCCAGCATTTT

J: TRBJ1-2
V: TRBV24-1
length: 13
D: -
size: -
CDR3: CATSGQGSYGYTF
DNA: TGTGCCACCAGTGGTCAGGGGAGCTATGGCTACACCTTC

J: TRBJ2-1
V: TRBV24-1
length: 14
D: -
size: few
CDR3: CATSDLSLYNEQFF
DNA: TGTGCCACCAGTGATTTAAGCCTATACAATGAGCAGTTCTTC